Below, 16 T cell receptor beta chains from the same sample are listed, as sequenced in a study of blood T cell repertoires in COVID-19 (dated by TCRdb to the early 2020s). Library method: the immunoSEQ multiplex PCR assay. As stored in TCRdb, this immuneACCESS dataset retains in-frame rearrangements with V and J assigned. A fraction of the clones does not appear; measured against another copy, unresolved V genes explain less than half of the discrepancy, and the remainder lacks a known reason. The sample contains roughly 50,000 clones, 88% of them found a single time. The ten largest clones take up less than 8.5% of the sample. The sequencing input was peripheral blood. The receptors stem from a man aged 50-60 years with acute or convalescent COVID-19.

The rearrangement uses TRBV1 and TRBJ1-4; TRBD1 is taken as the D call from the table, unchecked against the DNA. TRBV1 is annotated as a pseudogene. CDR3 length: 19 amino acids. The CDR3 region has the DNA TGCACCAGCAGCCAAGAGACAGGGGCGAAAGAGGTGGGGAATGAAAAACTGTTTTTT. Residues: CTSSQETGAKEVGNEKLFF.

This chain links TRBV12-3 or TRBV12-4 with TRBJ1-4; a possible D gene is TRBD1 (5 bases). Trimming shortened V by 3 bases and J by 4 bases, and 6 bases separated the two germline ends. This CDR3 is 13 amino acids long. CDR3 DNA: TGTGCCAGCAGTTTGGGGCTTAATGAAAAACTGTTTTTT. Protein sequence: CASSLGLNEKLFF.

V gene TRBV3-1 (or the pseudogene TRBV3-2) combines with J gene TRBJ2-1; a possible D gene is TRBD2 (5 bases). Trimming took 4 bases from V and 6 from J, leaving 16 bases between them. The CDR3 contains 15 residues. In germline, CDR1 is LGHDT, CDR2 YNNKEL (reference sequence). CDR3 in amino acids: CASSPDSRITNEQFF. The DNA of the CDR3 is TGTGCCAGCAGCCCGGACTCCCGAATCACCAATGAGCAGTTCTTC.

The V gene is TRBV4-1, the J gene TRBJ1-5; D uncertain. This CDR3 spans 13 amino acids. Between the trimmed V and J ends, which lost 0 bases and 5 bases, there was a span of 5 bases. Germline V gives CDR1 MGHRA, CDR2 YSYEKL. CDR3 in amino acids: CASSQDRDQPQHF. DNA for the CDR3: TGCGCCAGCAGCCAAGATCGCGATCAGCCCCAGCATTTT.

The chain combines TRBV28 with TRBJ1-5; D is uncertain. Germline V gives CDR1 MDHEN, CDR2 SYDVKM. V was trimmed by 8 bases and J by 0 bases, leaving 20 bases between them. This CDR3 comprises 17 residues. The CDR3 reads CASGNEGSPNSNQPQHF. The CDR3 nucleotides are TGTGCCAGCGGAAACGAAGGGAGTCCCAATAGCAATCAGCCCCAGCATTTT.

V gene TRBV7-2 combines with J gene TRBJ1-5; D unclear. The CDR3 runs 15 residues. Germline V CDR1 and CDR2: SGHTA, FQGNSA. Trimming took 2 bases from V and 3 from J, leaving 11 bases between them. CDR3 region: CASSLLFGVNQPQHF. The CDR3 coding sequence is TGTGCCAGCAGCTTATTATTTGGAGTCAATCAGCCCCAGCATTTT.

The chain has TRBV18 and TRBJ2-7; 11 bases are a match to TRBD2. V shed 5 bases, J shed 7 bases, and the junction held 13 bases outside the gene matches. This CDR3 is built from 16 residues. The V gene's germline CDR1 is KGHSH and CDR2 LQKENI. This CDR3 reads CASSSNLAGGPREQYF. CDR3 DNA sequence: TGTGCCAGCTCATCAAACTTAGCGGGAGGGCCGCGGGAGCAGTACTTC.

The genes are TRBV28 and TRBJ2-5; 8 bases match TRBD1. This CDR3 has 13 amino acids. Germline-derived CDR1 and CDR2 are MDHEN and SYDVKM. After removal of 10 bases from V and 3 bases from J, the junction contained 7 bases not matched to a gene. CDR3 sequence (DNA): TGTGCCACCCTTTTGGACAGGGAAGAGACCCAGTACTTC. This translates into CATLLDREETQYF.

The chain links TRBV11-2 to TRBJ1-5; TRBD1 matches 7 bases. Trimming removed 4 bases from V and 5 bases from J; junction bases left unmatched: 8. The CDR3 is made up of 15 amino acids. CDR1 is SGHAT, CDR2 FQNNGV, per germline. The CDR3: CASSSQTGRHQPQHF. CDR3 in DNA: TGTGCCAGCAGCTCCCAGACAGGGAGGCATCAGCCCCAGCATTTT.

For the CDR3, the DNA is TGTGCCAGCAGCCAGGGTTGGAGGACTGAAGCTTTCTTT. Translated, it gives CASSQGWRTEAFF. The rearrangement joins TRBV3-1 (or the pseudogene TRBV3-2) to TRBJ1-1; D is unresolved. CDR1 LGHDT and CDR2 YNNKEL come from the germline V gene (reference sequence). V dropped 3 bases and J dropped 5 bases, with 10 bases sitting between them. The CDR3 has 13 residues.

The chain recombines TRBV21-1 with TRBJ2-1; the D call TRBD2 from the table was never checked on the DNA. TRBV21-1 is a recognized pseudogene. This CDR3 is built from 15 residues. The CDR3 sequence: CASSKKLLAGCEQFF. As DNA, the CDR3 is TGTGCCAGCAGCAAAAAGCTACTAGCGGGATGTGAGCAGTTCTTC.

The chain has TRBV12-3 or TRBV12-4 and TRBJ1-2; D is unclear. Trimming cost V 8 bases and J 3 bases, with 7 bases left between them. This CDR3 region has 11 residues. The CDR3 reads CASVSHYGYTF. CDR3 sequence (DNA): TGTGCCAGCGTCTCTCACTATGGCTACACCTTC.

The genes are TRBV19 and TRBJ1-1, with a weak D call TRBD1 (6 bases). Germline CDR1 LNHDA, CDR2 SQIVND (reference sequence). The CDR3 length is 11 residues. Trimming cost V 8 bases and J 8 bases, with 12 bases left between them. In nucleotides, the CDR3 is TGTGCCAGTCAGGGGTGGGGCGAAGCTTTCTTT. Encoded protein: CASQGWGEAFF.

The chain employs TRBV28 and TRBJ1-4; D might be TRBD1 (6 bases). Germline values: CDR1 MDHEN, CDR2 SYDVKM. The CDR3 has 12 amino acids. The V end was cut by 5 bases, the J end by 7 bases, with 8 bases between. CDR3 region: CASSQGSEKLFF. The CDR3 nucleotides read TGTGCCAGCAGTCAGGGGAGTGAAAAACTGTTTTTT.

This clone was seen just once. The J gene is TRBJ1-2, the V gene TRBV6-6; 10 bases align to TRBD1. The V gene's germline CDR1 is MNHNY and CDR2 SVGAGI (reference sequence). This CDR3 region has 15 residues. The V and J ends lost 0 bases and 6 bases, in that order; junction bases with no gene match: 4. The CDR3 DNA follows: TGTGCCAGCAGTTACTCCAGTGGACAGGGGGATGGCTACACCTTC. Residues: CASSYSSGQGDGYTF.

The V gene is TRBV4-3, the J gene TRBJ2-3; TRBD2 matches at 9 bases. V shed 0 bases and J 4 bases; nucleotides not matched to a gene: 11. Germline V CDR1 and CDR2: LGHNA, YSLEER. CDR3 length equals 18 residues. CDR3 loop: CASSQDSIVAGVSDTQYF. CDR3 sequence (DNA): TGCGCCAGCAGCCAAGATTCGATAGTAGCGGGGGTTTCAGATACGCAGTATTTT.